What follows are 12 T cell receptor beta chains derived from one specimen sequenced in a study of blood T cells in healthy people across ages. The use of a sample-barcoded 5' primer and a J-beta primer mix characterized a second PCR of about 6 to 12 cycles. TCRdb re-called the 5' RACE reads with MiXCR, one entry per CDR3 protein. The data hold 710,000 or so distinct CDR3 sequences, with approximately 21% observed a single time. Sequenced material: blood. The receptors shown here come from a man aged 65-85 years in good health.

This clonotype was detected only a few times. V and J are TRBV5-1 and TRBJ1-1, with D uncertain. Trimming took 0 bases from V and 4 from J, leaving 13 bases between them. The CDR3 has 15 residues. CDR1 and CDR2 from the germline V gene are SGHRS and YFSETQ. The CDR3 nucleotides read TGCGCCAGCAGCTTGGGGGGTTTGAGAGGCACTGAAGCTTTCTTT. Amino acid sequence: CASSLGGLRGTEAFF.

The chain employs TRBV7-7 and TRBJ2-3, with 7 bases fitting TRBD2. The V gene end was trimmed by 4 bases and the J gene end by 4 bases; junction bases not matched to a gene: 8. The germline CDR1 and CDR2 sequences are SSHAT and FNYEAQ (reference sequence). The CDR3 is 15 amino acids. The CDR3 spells CASSSGSGIPDTQYF. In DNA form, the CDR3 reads TGTGCCAGCAGCTCCGGAAGCGGGATTCCAGATACGCAGTATTTT.

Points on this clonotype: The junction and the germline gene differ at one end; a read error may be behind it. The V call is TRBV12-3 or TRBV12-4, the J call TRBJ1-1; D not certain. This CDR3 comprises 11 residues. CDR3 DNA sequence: TGTGCTAGCAGTTTAGAGAATGAAGCTTTCTTT. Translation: CASSLENEAFF.

CDR3 coding DNA: TGTGCCAGCAGAGTTCAGGTTTATAATGAAAAACTGTTTTTT. Translation gives CASRVQVYNEKLFF. V gene TRBV6-6 combines with J gene TRBJ1-4, with unresolved D. CDR3 length: 14 amino acids. Germline CDR1 reads MNHNY; CDR2 reads SVGAGI (reference sequence). V gave up 6 bases and J gave up 4 bases, with 12 bases separating them.

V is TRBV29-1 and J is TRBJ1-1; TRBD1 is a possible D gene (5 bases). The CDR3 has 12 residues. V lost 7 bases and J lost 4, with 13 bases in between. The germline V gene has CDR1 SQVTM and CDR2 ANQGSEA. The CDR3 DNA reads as TGCAGCGACTACCCGGGGGGCACTGAAGCTTTCTTT. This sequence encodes CSDYPGGTEAFF. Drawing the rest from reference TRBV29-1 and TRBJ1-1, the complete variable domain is SAVISQKPSRDICQRGTSLTIQCQVDSQVTMMFWYRQQPGQSLTLIATANQGSEATYESGFVIDKFPISRPNLTFSTLTVSNMSPEDSSIYLCSDYPGGTEAFFGQGTRLTVV.

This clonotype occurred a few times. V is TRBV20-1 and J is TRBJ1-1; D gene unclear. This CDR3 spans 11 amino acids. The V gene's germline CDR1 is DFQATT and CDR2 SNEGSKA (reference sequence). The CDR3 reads CSPSQNTEAFF. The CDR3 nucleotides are TGCAGCCCCAGTCAGAACACTGAAGCTTTCTTT.

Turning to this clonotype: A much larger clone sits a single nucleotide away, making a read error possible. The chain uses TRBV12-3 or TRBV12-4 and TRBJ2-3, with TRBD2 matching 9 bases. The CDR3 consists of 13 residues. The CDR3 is CASSLPSGDTPYF. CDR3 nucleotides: TGTGCCAGCAGTTTACCTAGCGGGGATACGCCGTATTTT.

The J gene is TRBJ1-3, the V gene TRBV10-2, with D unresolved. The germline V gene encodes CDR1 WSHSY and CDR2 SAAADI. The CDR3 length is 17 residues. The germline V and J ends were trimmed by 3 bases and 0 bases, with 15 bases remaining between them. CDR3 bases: TGCGCCAGCAGTGATCACCTTCAGAGAAGCTCTGGAAACACCATATATTTT. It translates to CASSDHLQRSSGNTIYF.

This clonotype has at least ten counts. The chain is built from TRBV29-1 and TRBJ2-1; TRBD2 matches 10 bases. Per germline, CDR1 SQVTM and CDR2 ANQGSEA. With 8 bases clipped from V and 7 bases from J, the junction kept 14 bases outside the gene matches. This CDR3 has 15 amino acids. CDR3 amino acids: CSSNGASGSTNEQFF. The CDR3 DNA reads TGCAGCTCAAATGGGGCTAGCGGGAGTACAAATGAGCAGTTCTTC.

CDR3 DNA sequence: TGTGCCAGCAGCTTAGGGTCCACAGCGGGAGAAAAACTGTTTTTT. It is translated as CASSLGSTAGEKLFF. The chain has TRBV7-9 and TRBJ1-4; unclear D gene. Germline V CDR1 and CDR2: SEHNR, FQNEAQ (reference sequence). Trimming shortened V by 1 base and J by 8 bases, and 14 bases separated the two germline ends. The CDR3 length is 15 residues.

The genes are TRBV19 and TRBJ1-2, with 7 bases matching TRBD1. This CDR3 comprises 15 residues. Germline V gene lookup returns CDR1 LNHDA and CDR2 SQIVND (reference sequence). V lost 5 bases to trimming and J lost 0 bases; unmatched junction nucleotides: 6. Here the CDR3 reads CASSPTGAANYGYTF. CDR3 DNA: TGTGCCAGTAGTCCAACAGGGGCCGCTAACTATGGCTACACCTTC. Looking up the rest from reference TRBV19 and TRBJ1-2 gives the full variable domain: DGGITQSPKYLFRKEGQNVTLSCEQNLNHDAMYWYRQDPGQGLRLIYYSQIVNDFQKGDIAEGYSVSREKKESFPLTVTSAQKNPTAFYLCASSPTGAANYGYTFGSGTRLTVV.

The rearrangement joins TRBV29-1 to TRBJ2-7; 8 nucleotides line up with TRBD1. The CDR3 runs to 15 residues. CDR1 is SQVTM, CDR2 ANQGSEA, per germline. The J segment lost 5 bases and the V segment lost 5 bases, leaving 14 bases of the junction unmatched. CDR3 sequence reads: CSVYNRDRSGNEQYF. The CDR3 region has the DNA TGCAGCGTTTATAACCGGGACAGGAGTGGGAACGAGCAGTACTTC.